This is a list of T cell receptor beta chains from one sample in a study of technical replicates of blood from a handful of donors. Profiled with immunoSEQ multiplex PCR; TCRdb holds only in-frame clones, not every one. The table lists some 70,000 clones, around 94% of them singletons. Sequenced input: T cells isolated from PBMCs. Receptors originate from a human donor in good health. CDR3s include the opening cysteine and the closing phenylalanine or tryptophan. D genes are given only for firm matches.

d_call	j_call	v_call	cdr3_nt	cdr3_aa
TRBD1	TRBJ1-1	TRBV29-1	TGCAGCGTTACGGGACAGGACACTGAAGCTTTCTTT	CSVTGQDTEAFF
TRBD2	TRBJ2-1	TRBV6-6	TGTGCCAGCAGTTCTGCGGGAGGTCGGGGTGAGCAGTTCTTC	CASSSAGGRGEQFF
.	TRBJ2-7	TRBV11-2	TGTGCCAGCAGCTTTACAGGGCTGCAAGCTGACGAGCAGTACTTC	CASSFTGLQADEQYF
.	TRBJ1-2	TRBV21-1	TGTGCCAGCAGCTCGAAGGACAGGGATAACTATGGCTACACCTTC	CASSSKDRDNYGYTF
.	TRBJ2-1	TRBV9	TGTGCCAGCAGCGCTCGGAGAGAAACCTACAATGAGCAGTTCTTC	CASSARRETYNEQFF
.	TRBJ2-5	TRBV5-6	TGTGCCAGCAGCTCGACTAACAAAGAGACCCAGTACTTC	CASSSTNKETQYF
TRBD1	TRBJ1-2	TRBV2	TGTGCCAGCAGGGGGGACAGTACTCTTTATGGCTACACCTTC	CASRGDSTLYGYTF
TRBD1	TRBJ2-7	TRBV7-9	TGTGCCAGCAGCTTGAGAGGACAGGGTCCCTACGAGCAGTACTTC	CASSLRGQGPYEQYF
.	TRBJ1-4	TRBV9	TGTGCCAGCAGCGCGGGAGGGGACACAAATGAAAAACTGTTTTTT	CASSAGGDTNEKLFF
.	TRBJ1-6	TRBV6-5	TGTGCCTCTCGTGGGGAGGGCTCCTATAATTCACCCCTCCACTTT	CASRGEGSYNSPLHF